This T cell receptor (beta chain) was identified in a study of human T cells and chemical hapten exposure. TCRdb itself ran the RACE reads through MiXCR, one entry per CDR3 protein. The repertoire holds around 80,000 distinct CDR3 sequences, with approximately 6.6% as singletons. The time point: patch test 2, 6 weeks after DPC sensitization. Documented treatment: therapeutic diphenylcyclopropenone sensitization with weekly scalp DPC. The CDR3 has 13 amino acids. Germline V gene sequence: CDR1 MNHNY, CDR2 SVGAGI (reference sequence). The V end was cut by 4 bases, the J end by 5 bases, with 9 bases between.

This chain connects TRBV6-6 to TRBJ1-5, with unresolved D. This clonotype was sampled from a woman in her 30s with alopecia areata. Some clones in this sample may be carry-over from other donors' samples. Sequenced here: whole blood, sampled in connection with sensitization to the hapten diphenylcyclopropenone (DPC). The chain's CDR3 is CASSWAYDQPQHF. In DNA, the CDR3 is TGTGCCAGCAGTTGGGCCTACGATCAGCCCCAGCATTTT.